The 20 T cell receptor beta chains given below trace back to one sample, sequenced in a study of a mutant IDH1 vaccine in newly diagnosed glioma. Sequencing used immunoSEQ multiplex PCR; TCRdb keeps in-frame clones, though not all of them. The top ten hold 5.3% of the sample, which has 70,000 to 100,000 clones, roughly 82% seen once. Time point described: baseline, week 1 (first vaccination visit). Stated treatment: pre-vaccination baseline after standard-of-care therapy. Sample: PBMCs, taken from a glioma patient treated with radiotherapy, temozolomide or both. The origin of the receptors is a man between 40 and 49 years old with glioma. Some clones in this sample may be carry-over from other donors' samples.

The chain couples TRBV30 to TRBJ2-2; unclear D gene. Looked up from germline, CDR1 is GTSNPN and CDR2 is SVGIG (reference sequence). This CDR3 spans 11 amino acids. V lost 2 bases, J lost 5 bases, and 3 bases lay in between. CDR3 residues: CAWSSTGELFF. The DNA of the CDR3 is TGTGCCTGGAGTTCGACCGGGGAGCTGTTTTTT.

The V gene is TRBV5-1, the J gene TRBJ2-5, with 11 bases matching TRBD2. The CDR3 extends over 16 amino acids. The germline gives CDR1 SGHRS, CDR2 YFSETQ. Losses at the gene ends were 0 bases for V and 2 bases for J; bases not matched to a gene: 3. CDR3 protein: CASSLGLAGPQETQYF. The CDR3 nucleotides are TGCGCCAGCAGCTTGGGACTAGCGGGGCCGCAAGAGACCCAGTACTTC.

The chain recombines TRBV30 with TRBJ2-3; no firm D call. Per germline, CDR1 GTSNPN and CDR2 SVGIG (reference sequence). The CDR3 is 13 residues long. V was shortened by 5 bases and J by 0 bases, with 9 bases between the two germline ends. CDR3 sequence: CAWAPSSTDTQYF. CDR3 bases: TGTGCCTGGGCGCCATCTAGCACAGATACGCAGTATTTT.

CDR3 loop: CASSLKGGKGVNPRDYEQYF. The CDR3 DNA follows: TGTGCCAGCAGTTTAAAAGGAGGGAAAGGCGTTAATCCACGGGACTACGAGCAGTACTTC. The chain combines TRBV27 with TRBJ2-7, with a tentative D call TRBD2 (6 bases). Between the trimmed V and J ends, which lost 2 bases and 3 bases, there was a span of 29 bases. CDR3 length equals 20 residues. The germline CDR1 and CDR2 sequences are MNHEY and SMNVEV (reference sequence).

A word on this clone: One end of the junction varies from germline; a read error may be responsible. CDR3 loop: CAGRVSGANVLTF. The CDR3 DNA sequence: TGTGCCGGCAGGGTCTCTGGGGCCAACGTCCTGACTTTC. The chain links TRBV6-1 to TRBJ2-6; weak D call: TRBD1 (5 bases). Germline loops: CDR1 MNHNS, CDR2 SASEGT. This CDR3 spans 13 amino acids.

This CDR3 is CASSEGDRGRKLFF. The CDR3 nucleotides read TGTGCCAGCAGTGAAGGGGACAGGGGGCGAAAACTGTTTTTT. The rearrangement joins TRBV25-1 to TRBJ1-4; 12 positions match TRBD1. The CDR3 extends over 14 amino acids. V gave up 2 bases and J gave up 10 bases; unmatched junction bases: 2. The germline CDR1 and CDR2 sequences are MGHDK and SYGVNS.

The sample holds a few counts of this clone. This rearrangement joins TRBV6-6 to TRBJ1-2; 7 bases match TRBD1. CDR1 and CDR2 (germline): MNHNY, SVGAGI (reference sequence). This CDR3 contains 14 residues. J gave up 4 bases and V 4 bases, and 6 bases lay outside the gene matches. In nucleotides, the CDR3 is TGTGCCAGCAGTTCAACTGGACAGGCCTATGGCTACACCTTC. Protein: CASSSTGQAYGYTF.

For the CDR3, the DNA is TGTGCCAGCAGGATTGAACAGGATCAGCCCCAGCATTTT. Translation gives CASRIEQDQPQHF. V is TRBV6-5 and J is TRBJ1-5; D is possibly TRBD1 (5 bases). V was pared by 6 bases and J by 5 bases, with 11 bases between. From germline, CDR1 is MNHEY and CDR2 SVGAGI. CDR3 length: 13 amino acids.

This chain joins TRBV5-4 and TRBJ2-2; 9 positions agree with TRBD1. CDR1 is SGHNT, CDR2 YYREEE, per germline (reference sequence). V shed 4 bases and J 1 base; nucleotides not matched to a gene: 2. The CDR3 is made up of 15 amino acids. DNA for the CDR3: TGTGCCAGCAGCCCGGGACAGGGGAACACCGGGGAGCTGTTTTTT. Residues: CASSPGQGNTGELFF.

This clone was found once. The chain uses TRBV2 and TRBJ1-2; D gene ambiguous. The CDR3 runs to 13 residues. Germline CDR1 and CDR2: SNHLY and FYNNEI. Trimming left V 7 bases short and J 10 bases short, with 19 bases between. For the CDR3, the DNA is TGTGCCAGCAAGCAACAGACCTCCTTGGCCTACACCTTC. Translated: CASKQQTSLAYTF.

The chain carries TRBV6-5 and TRBJ1-4; the match to TRBD1 covers 7 bases. With 10 bases clipped from V and 5 bases from J, the junction kept 7 bases outside the gene matches. The CDR3 runs 13 residues. Germline V gene sequence: CDR1 MNHEY, CDR2 SVGAGI. Here the CDR3 reads CATVTTGNEKLFF. DNA of the CDR3: TGTGCCACTGTTACGACAGGGAATGAAAAACTGTTTTTT.

The sample holds one count of this clone. V usage is TRBV27 and J usage is TRBJ2-7; D not resolved. This CDR3 is 13 amino acids long. Trimming removed 5 bases from V and 0 bases from J, with 8 bases in between. Germline V gene data show CDR1 as MNHEY and CDR2 as SMNVEV (reference sequence). This chain's CDR3 is CASSLTSSYEQYF. CDR3 DNA: TGTGCCAGCAGTCTAACGAGCTCCTACGAGCAGTACTTC.

The chain carries TRBV6-6 and TRBJ2-5; 8 bases map to TRBD2. V was clipped by 6 bases and J by 6 bases; unmatched bases: 9. Germline V CDR1 and CDR2: MNHNY, SVGAGI (reference sequence). CDR3 size: 14 residues. The CDR3 coding sequence is TGTGCCAGCAGAGACTCGACTAGCGTACAGACCCAGTACTTC. This codes for CASRDSTSVQTQYF.

The chain has TRBV10-3 and TRBJ2-3, with 10 nucleotides matching TRBD1. V shed 0 bases, J shed 2 bases, and the junction held 5 bases outside the gene matches. CDR1 is ENHRY and CDR2 is SYGVKD in the germline V gene. CDR3 length: 17 amino acids. CDR3 sequence: CAISESQGTGDTDTQYF. CDR3 nucleotide sequence: TGTGCCATCAGTGAGTCACAGGGGACAGGGGACACAGATACGCAGTATTTT.

The chain has TRBV18 and TRBJ2-1; tentatively, D is TRBD1 or TRBD2 (7 bases each). The V and J ends lost 4 bases and 7 bases respectively, with 20 bases between them. CDR1 and CDR2 from the germline V gene are KGHSH and LQKENI. This CDR3 is built from 16 residues. The CDR3 sequence: CASSLPVRGRDNEQFF. The CDR3 DNA sequence: TGTGCCAGCTCACTCCCGGTCAGGGGGAGGGATAATGAGCAGTTCTTC.

The V gene is TRBV6-5, the J gene TRBJ2-7; 7 positions match TRBD1. CDR1 is MNHEY, CDR2 SVGAGI, per germline. This CDR3 spans 13 amino acids. The J segment lost 2 bases and the V segment lost 6 bases, leaving 4 bases of the junction unmatched. The CDR3 DNA reads as TGTGCCAGCAGGGGGACAGCTGCCTACGAGCAGTACTTC. Its protein product is CASRGTAAYEQYF.

J is TRBJ2-2 and V is TRBV7-9; 15 bases map to TRBD2. V lost 6 bases, J lost 6 bases, and 5 bases stayed unmatched. Germline V gene data show CDR1 as SEHNR and CDR2 as FQNEAQ (reference sequence). The CDR3 is 16 residues long. The CDR3 nucleotides read TGTGCCAGCAGGCGGACTAGCGGGGGGGCCGCCGGGGAGCTGTTTTTT. Protein product: CASRRTSGGAAGELFF.

The V gene is TRBV15, the J gene TRBJ2-1; D not certain. CDR1 LNHNV and CDR2 YYDKDF come from the germline V gene (reference sequence). The V end was cut by 0 bases, the J end by 4 bases, with 10 bases between. The length of the CDR3 is 15 residues. CDR3: CATSRDQLVYNEQFF. CDR3 in DNA: TGTGCCACCAGCAGAGATCAACTCGTATACAATGAGCAGTTCTTC.

V usage is TRBV7-3 and J usage is TRBJ1-6; perhaps TRBD1 as D (5 bases). Per the germline V gene, CDR1 is SGHTA and CDR2 is FQGTGA. The CDR3 has 16 residues. The germline V and J ends were trimmed by 5 bases and 3 bases, with 14 bases remaining between them. CDR3: CASSKQAPGYNSPLHF. CDR3 bases: TGTGCCAGCAGCAAACAGGCTCCCGGCTATAATTCACCCCTCCACTTT.

V gene TRBV13 combines with J gene TRBJ1-6; D is unclear. The CDR3 consists of 16 residues. CDR1 and CDR2 from the germline V gene are PRHDT and FYEKMQ (reference sequence). With 6 bases removed from V and 5 bases from J, the gap between germline ends came to 17 bases. This CDR3 reads CASSYRPAADNSPLHF. The CDR3 bases are TGTGCCAGCAGTTACCGCCCAGCGGCTGATAATTCACCCCTCCACTTT.